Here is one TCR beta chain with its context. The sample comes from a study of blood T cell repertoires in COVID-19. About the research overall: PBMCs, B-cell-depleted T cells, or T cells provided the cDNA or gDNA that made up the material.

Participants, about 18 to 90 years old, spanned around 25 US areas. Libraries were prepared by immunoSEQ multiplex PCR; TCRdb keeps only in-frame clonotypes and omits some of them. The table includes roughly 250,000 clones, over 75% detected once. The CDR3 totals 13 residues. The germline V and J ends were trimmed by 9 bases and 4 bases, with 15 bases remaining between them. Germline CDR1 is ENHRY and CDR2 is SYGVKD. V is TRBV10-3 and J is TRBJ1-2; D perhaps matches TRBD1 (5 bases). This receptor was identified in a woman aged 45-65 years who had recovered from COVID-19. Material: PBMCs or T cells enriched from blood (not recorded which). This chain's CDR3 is CAITSGFGYGYTF. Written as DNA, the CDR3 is TGTGCCATTACTTCAGGGTTCGGCTATGGCTACACCTTC.